Listed here are 26 T cell receptor beta chains from one sample, sequenced in a study of blood T cell repertoires in COVID-19. Clones were sequenced by immunoSEQ multiplex PCR, and TCRdb holds only the in-frame ones, with some missing. The table includes around 54,000 clones, around 92% detected once. The material sequenced was peripheral blood. These receptors originate from a human donor in a cohort sampled during active COVID-19.

This clone was observed a handful of times. Here the CDR3 DNA reads TGTGCCAGCAGTCGGGACAGCTCCTACGAGCAGTACTTC. It is translated as CASSRDSSYEQYF. This chain links TRBV27 with TRBJ2-7; 7 nucleotides line up with TRBD1. The CDR3 runs 13 residues. V shed 5 bases, J shed 0 bases, and the junction held 1 base outside the gene matches. Germline V lookup: CDR1 MNHEY, CDR2 SMNVEV (reference sequence).

The V gene is TRBV7-2, the J gene TRBJ1-5, with D uncertain. Germline lookup yields CDR1 SGHTA and CDR2 FQGNSA. V lost 4 bases to trimming and J lost 6 bases, with 7 bases between them. The CDR3 extends over 12 amino acids. CDR3 in amino acids: CASSSPGQPQHF. Here the CDR3 DNA reads TGTGCCAGCAGCTCCCCAGGTCAGCCCCAGCATTTT.

The chain recombines TRBV11-2 with TRBJ2-7, with unresolved D. This CDR3 is built from 12 residues. V was shortened by 4 bases and J by 3 bases, with 7 bases between the two germline ends. Germline V CDR1 and CDR2: SGHAT, FQNNGV. As DNA, the CDR3 is TGTGCCAGCAGCTCAGTCGACTACGAGCAGTACTTC. Protein product: CASSSVDYEQYF.

V usage is TRBV7-2 and J usage is TRBJ2-2; 13 nucleotides match TRBD2. V was clipped by 5 bases and J by 10 bases; unmatched bases: 10. Looked up from germline, CDR1 is SGHTA and CDR2 is FQGNSA. The CDR3 spans 16 residues. The CDR3 protein is CASSSSGLAGVKELFF. The CDR3 nucleotides are TGTGCCAGCAGCAGTAGCGGACTAGCGGGAGTGAAGGAGCTGTTTTTT.

The J gene is TRBJ1-1, the V gene TRBV5-1; D may be TRBD1 (6 bases). Looked up from germline, CDR1 is SGHRS and CDR2 is YFSETQ. The V gene lost 5 bases and the J gene lost 1 base, with 18 bases spanning the gap. The CDR3 has 16 residues. Here the CDR3 reads CASRVQGGRSNTEAFF. CDR3 coding DNA: TGCGCCAGCAGGGTACAGGGCGGGAGGTCGAACACTGAAGCTTTCTTT.

This chain joins TRBV15 and TRBJ2-1; a possible D gene is TRBD1 (7 bases). CDR1 and CDR2 (germline): LNHNV, YYDKDF (reference sequence). The germline V and J ends were trimmed by 5 bases and 6 bases, with 23 bases remaining between them. There are 17 residues in the CDR3. CDR3 sequence reads: CATSGGSPGQSINEQFF. CDR3 nucleotide sequence: TGTGCCACCAGCGGAGGGTCTCCGGGACAGAGCATCAATGAGCAGTTCTTC.

This clone was picked up a small number of times. The V gene is TRBV5-8, the J gene TRBJ1-6; possibly TRBD1 for D (5 bases). Per germline, CDR1 SGHTS and CDR2 YDEGEE. The ends were cut back, 5 bases at V and 8 bases at J, with 20 bases in the middle. The CDR3 runs to 16 residues. This CDR3 reads CASSSRGAQGDSPLHF. The CDR3, as DNA: TGTGCCAGCAGTTCTCGCGGGGCCCAGGGTGATTCACCCCTCCACTTT.

V and J are TRBV7-2 and TRBJ1-2; TRBD1 matches 7 bases. Germline CDR1 SGHTA, CDR2 FQGNSA. The CDR3 extends over 13 amino acids. J gave up 6 bases and V 3 bases, and 4 bases lay outside the gene matches. The CDR3 reads CASSLGQRDGYTF. The CDR3 nucleotides are TGTGCCAGCAGCTTGGGACAGAGAGATGGCTACACCTTC.

The sample holds a few counts of this clone. DNA of the CDR3: TGTGCCAGCAGCGTAAGGCCGGGTAATGCAAATGAGCAGTTCTTC. Translating gives CASSVRPGNANEQFF. The rearrangement links TRBV9 to TRBJ2-1, with no clear D. V lost 1 base to trimming and J lost 7 bases, with 15 bases between them. CDR3 size: 15 residues. CDR1 is SGDLS, CDR2 YYNGEE, per germline.

The table lists this clone with a count of one. The chain employs TRBV5-6 and TRBJ1-2, with 7 positions matching TRBD1. Germline lookup yields CDR1 SGHDT and CDR2 YYEEEE. V dropped 4 bases and J dropped 4; count of bases not matched to a gene: 4. CDR3 length equals 13 residues. CDR3: CASSPTGFYGYTF. The CDR3 region has the DNA TGTGCCAGCAGCCCGACAGGGTTCTATGGCTACACCTTC.

This chain joins TRBV7-6 and TRBJ2-1; weak D call: TRBD1 (6 bases). The CDR3 sequence is 15 residues long. Trimming cost V 0 bases and J 4 bases, with 10 bases left between them. Per the germline V gene, CDR1 is SGHVS and CDR2 is FNYEAQ. DNA for the CDR3: TGTGCCAGCAGCTTAGCGAGGACAGCTTACAATGAGCAGTTCTTC. Encoded protein: CASSLARTAYNEQFF. Complete variable domain (other parts from reference TRBV7-6 and TRBJ2-1): GAGVSQSPRYKVTKRGQDVALRCDPISGHVSLYWYRQALGQGPEFLTYFNYEAQQDKSGLPNDRFSAERPEGSISTLTIQRTEQRDSAMYRCASSLARTAYNEQFFGPGTRLTVL.

J is TRBJ1-1 and V is TRBV5-8; 7 positions match TRBD1. CDR3 length: 14 residues. Germline V gene sequence: CDR1 SGHTS, CDR2 YDEGEE. The CDR3 bases are TGTGCTAACGGACGGACAGGATTAAACACTGAAGCTTTCTTT. The encoded protein is CANGRTGLNTEAFF.

The rearrangement links TRBV6-5 to TRBJ1-3, with D possibly being TRBD1 (5 bases). This CDR3 has 15 amino acids. V was cut by 5 bases and J by 0 bases, with 11 bases left in between. Germline V gives CDR1 MNHEY, CDR2 SVGAGI. The CDR3 loop is CASSPDRDSGNTIYF. The CDR3 DNA reads as TGTGCCAGCAGTCCCGACAGAGACTCTGGAAACACCATATATTTT.

V usage is TRBV7-3 and J usage is TRBJ2-7; possible D gene TRBD1, 7 bases. V dropped 5 bases and J dropped 4 bases, with 15 bases sitting between them. Looked up from germline, CDR1 is SGHTA and CDR2 is FQGTGA. The CDR3 is made up of 14 amino acids. Here the CDR3 reads CASSPRGDVYEQYF. For the CDR3, the DNA is TGTGCCAGCAGCCCCAGGGGGGACGTTTACGAGCAGTACTTC.

This rearrangement joins TRBV27 to TRBJ1-4; D uncertain. The CDR3 runs to 14 residues. With 4 bases removed from V and 4 bases from J, the gap between germline ends came to 10 bases. Looked up from germline, CDR1 is MNHEY and CDR2 is SMNVEV (reference sequence). The CDR3 region is CASSYMGDNEKLFF. Here the CDR3 DNA reads TGTGCCAGCAGTTACATGGGAGATAATGAAAAACTGTTTTTT.

A single count supports this clone. V gene TRBV3-1 (or the pseudogene TRBV3-2) combines with J gene TRBJ2-5; the D gene is possibly TRBD2 (5 bases). V lost 4 bases and J lost 5, with 11 bases in between. CDR3 length equals 13 residues. Germline CDR1 LGHDT, CDR2 YNNKEL (reference sequence). The CDR3 loop reads CASSRPGVETQYF. In DNA, the CDR3 is TGTGCCAGCAGCCGCCCCGGGGTGGAGACCCAGTACTTC.

This chain connects TRBV2 to TRBJ2-3; perhaps TRBD2 as D (6 bases). Trimming stripped 8 bases from V and 4 bases from J, with 19 bases between. CDR3 length: 15 amino acids. CDR1 SNHLY and CDR2 FYNNEI come from the germline V gene. The CDR3 loop reads CASAGQLDPPDTQYF. The CDR3 coding sequence is TGTGCCAGCGCGGGGCAGCTTGACCCCCCAGATACGCAGTATTTT. Looking up the rest from reference TRBV2 and TRBJ2-3 gives the full variable domain: EPEVTQTPSHQVTQMGQEVILRCVPISNHLYFYWYRQILGQKVEFLVSFYNNEISEKSEIFDDQFSVERPDGSNFTLKIRSTKLEDSAMYFCASAGQLDPPDTQYFGPGTRLTVL.

In DNA, the CDR3 is TGCACCAGCAGCCCCGGCAAGGCAGAACAGGCAGATACGCAGTATTTT. Amino acid sequence: CTSSPGKAEQADTQYF. V usage is TRBV1 and J usage is TRBJ2-3; TRBD1 was called by the table and not checked on the DNA. TRBV1 is noted as a pseudogene. The CDR3 covers 16 residues.

This clone has only a few counts. The chain employs TRBV20-1 and TRBJ2-2; D possibly corresponds to TRBD2 (5 bases). This CDR3 comprises 16 residues. The germline V and J ends were trimmed by 3 bases and 0 bases, with 14 bases remaining between them. Germline-derived CDR1 and CDR2 are DFQATT and SNEGSKA (reference sequence). For the CDR3, the DNA is TGCAGTGCTAGTTCGCGAAGCGGCTCGAACACCGGGGAGCTGTTTTTT. Translated: CSASSRSGSNTGELFF.

The chain uses TRBV15 and TRBJ2-1; 11 bases fit TRBD2. This CDR3 is 15 amino acids long. The junction had 2 bases not matched to a gene; V was cut back by 3 bases and J by 4 bases. CDR1 and CDR2 (germline): LNHNV, YYDKDF (reference sequence). CDR3: CATSSASGRYNEQFF. DNA of the CDR3: TGTGCCACCAGCAGTGCTAGCGGGAGGTACAATGAGCAGTTCTTC.

The V gene is TRBV27, the J gene TRBJ2-7; a weak D match, TRBD2 (6 bases). Germline CDR1 reads MNHEY; CDR2 reads SMNVEV (reference sequence). The CDR3 runs 15 residues. Trimming cost V 4 bases and J 3 bases, with 16 bases left between them. The CDR3: CASSSQGGGYYEQYF. For the CDR3, the DNA is TGTGCCAGCAGTTCCCAGGGTGGAGGGTACTACGAGCAGTACTTC.

The chain couples TRBV7-9 to TRBJ2-7, with 10 bases identical to TRBD2. CDR1 and CDR2 from the germline V gene are SEHNR and FQNEAQ (reference sequence). With V trimmed by 2 bases and J by 5 bases, 6 bases remained unmatched. The CDR3 extends over 15 amino acids. The CDR3 protein is CASSLNSGRADEQYF. Here the CDR3 DNA reads TGTGCCAGCAGCTTAAACAGCGGGAGGGCAGACGAGCAGTACTTC.

The chain uses TRBV11-3 and TRBJ2-1, with D possibly TRBD1 on 6 matching bases. The germline CDR1 and CDR2 sequences are SGHNT and YENEEA. Trimming removed 2 bases at V and 10 bases at J, with 12 bases between. The CDR3 extends over 13 amino acids. CDR3 sequence reads: CASSLSGDHEQFF. The DNA for the CDR3 is TGTGCCAGCAGCTTATCAGGGGATCACGAGCAGTTCTTC.

The chain uses TRBV5-1 and TRBJ2-5; 10 positions agree with TRBD2. Germline CDR1 is SGHRS and CDR2 is YFSETQ. This CDR3 region has 18 residues. The V segment lost 4 bases and the J segment 1 base; nucleotides outside the gene matches: 13. The CDR3 sequence: CASSLSGFSGGPQETQYF. The DNA for the CDR3 is TGCGCCAGCAGCCTCTCCGGATTTAGCGGGGGGCCCCAAGAGACCCAGTACTTC.

V gene TRBV6-5 combines with J gene TRBJ2-7, with a tentative D call TRBD2 (5 bases). V was clipped by 1 base and J by 0 bases, with 7 bases between them. From germline, CDR1 is MNHEY and CDR2 SVGAGI. The CDR3 is made up of 14 amino acids. CDR3 loop: CASSYFRDSYEQYF. CDR3 bases: TGTGCCAGCAGTTACTTCCGGGACTCCTACGAGCAGTACTTC.

DNA of the CDR3: TGCAGCGTCTACTTCCTCGGGATTCCAAACATTCAGTACTTC. Translated, it gives CSVYFLGIPNIQYF. The genes are TRBV29-1 and TRBJ2-4; TRBD2 might be the D (5 bases). The CDR3 runs 14 residues. CDR1 and CDR2 (germline): SQVTM, ANQGSEA. The V end lost 6 bases, the J end lost 6 bases, and 18 bases lay between the germline ends.